This T cell receptor (beta chain) was documented in a study of shared clonotypes between healthy human individuals. Study-wide background: CD4 naive and memory got three plates each, CD8 naive two, CD8 memory one. Overall study findings and caveats: Researchers found naive subsets generally carried larger estimated richness than memory subsets.

Measured with immunoSEQ multiplex PCR; TCRdb has only the in-frame clones, and not every one. This table has hundreds of thousands of clones, over 65% appearing once. The junction had 7 bases not matched to a gene; V was cut back by 4 bases and J by 3 bases. Germline-derived CDR1 and CDR2 are SGHRS and YFSETQ. The CDR3 totals 15 residues. Details on this clone: Its antigen is undetermined. At the DNA level, this CDR3 is encoded by other sequences in the same sample as well.

Material: memory CD4+ T cells sorted from blood. This sample's subset: CD45RA-negative fraction. J is TRBJ2-3 and V is TRBV5-1; 8 nucleotides line up with TRBD1. This clonotype was obtained from a woman aged 25 to 39 in good health. As DNA, the CDR3 is TGCGCCAGCAGCGTTGACAGGGGATGGACAGATACGCAGTATTTT. Its translation: CASSVDRGWTDTQYF. Using reference TRBV5-1 and TRBJ2-3 for the parts outside the CDR3, the full variable domain is KAGVTQTPRYLIKTRGQQVTLSCSPISGHRSVSWYQQTPGQGLQFLFEYFSETQRNKGNFPGRFSGRQFSNSRSEMNVSTLELGDSALYLCASSVDRGWTDTQYFGPGTRLTVL.